The T cell receptor beta chain described here comes from a study of T cells after yellow fever vaccination. Findings and caveats of the study: Booster sampling recovered most clones from primary vaccination (around 97% CD4, just over 85% CD8).

Trimming took 1 base from V and 2 from J, leaving 11 bases between them. This CDR3 is built from 15 residues. From germline, CDR1 is SGHRS and CDR2 YFSETQ. For TCR, cDNA came from 5'RACE template switching, which added a universal primer site and UMIs. TCRdb fed the 5' RACE reads into MiXCR, producing one record per CDR3 protein. The repertoire includes fewer than 350,000 distinct CDR3 sequences, 8.7% of them detected once, and 18% sits in the top ten. This clonotype has a count of ten or more. Its antigen remains unidentified. This TCR came from a man younger than 35 who received the YFV17D yellow fever vaccine. Sample: PBMCs, taken on the day of the first yellow fever vaccination. This rearrangement joins TRBV5-1 to TRBJ2-3; D is perhaps TRBD1 (5 bases). CDR3 bases: TGCGCCAGCAGCTTGACCCCAGGGTACACAGATACGCAGTATTTT. As protein: CASSLTPGYTDTQYF.